This T cell receptor (beta chain) derives from a study of T-cell memory formation after mild COVID-19. Study-wide points: Still unconfirmed is whether the second-wave clones peaking on day 37 recognized SARS-CoV-2. Pre-infection memory already had some responding clones, implying cross-reactive memory joined.

With constant-segment primers, 5'RACE yielded cDNA libraries of TCR alpha and TCR beta that carried sample barcodes and UMIs. MiXCR, applied by TCRdb to the 5' RACE reads, yields one record per CDR3 protein. The data hold approximately 150,000 distinct CDR3 sequences, with 10% to 15% observed a single time. Losses at the gene ends were 4 bases for V and 6 bases for J; bases not matched to a gene: 19. CDR3 size: 18 residues. Germline V gives CDR1 SQVTM, CDR2 ANQGSEA. This clonotype was seen more than once but under ten times. Its antigen is unidentified. The material sequenced was PBMCs or a T cell subset sorted from them (not recorded which). The chain links TRBV29-1 to TRBJ2-4, with 9 bases matching TRBD1. This TCR was sampled from a young man who had mild COVID-19 (a few samples of this study predate the infection). Cell type and time point are not known. CDR3 amino acids: CSVVGTRDRVKIGNIQYF. The CDR3 DNA sequence: TGCAGCGTTGTGGGCACGCGGGACAGGGTCAAAATAGGAAACATTCAGTACTTC. Full variable domain (outside the CDR3, taken from reference TRBV29-1 and TRBJ2-4): SAVISQKPSRDICQRGTSLTIQCQVDSQVTMMFWYRQQPGQSLTLIATANQGSEATYESGFVIDKFPISRPNLTFSTLTVSNMSPEDSSIYLCSVVGTRDRVKIGNIQYFGAGTRLSVL.